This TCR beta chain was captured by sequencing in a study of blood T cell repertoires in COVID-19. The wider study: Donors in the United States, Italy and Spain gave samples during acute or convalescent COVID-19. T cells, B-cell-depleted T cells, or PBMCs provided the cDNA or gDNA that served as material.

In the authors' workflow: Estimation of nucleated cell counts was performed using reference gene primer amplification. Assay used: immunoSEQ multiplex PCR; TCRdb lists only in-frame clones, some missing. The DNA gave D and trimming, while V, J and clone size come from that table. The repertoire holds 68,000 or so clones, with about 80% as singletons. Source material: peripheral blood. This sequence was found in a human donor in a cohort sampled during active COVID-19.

CDR3 loop: CASSLTAGNRGNTEAFF. Written as DNA, the CDR3 is TGTGCCAGCAGCTTGACCGCCGGGAACAGGGGGAACACTGAAGCTTTCTTT. The chain has TRBV5-5 and TRBJ1-1, with 7 bases aligning to TRBD1. V was pared by 1 base and J by 1 base, with 10 bases of the junction left unmatched. Germline V gene sequence: CDR1 SGHKS, CDR2 YYEKEE (reference sequence). CDR3 length: 17 residues.